This T cell receptor beta chain was obtained from a study of T-cell memory formation after mild COVID-19. Study-level background: In these data, TCR clusters were largely donor specific.

Germline V lookup: CDR1 LNHDA, CDR2 SQIVND (reference sequence). The ends were cut back, 5 bases at V and 6 bases at J, with 20 bases in the middle. There are 15 residues in the CDR3. UMIs and sample barcodes were carried by the TCR alpha and TCR beta cDNA libraries that 5'RACE produced using constant-segment primers. A single record per CDR3 protein comes from TCRdb applying MiXCR to the 5' RACE reads. Among about 45,000 distinct CDR3 sequences listed, approximately 9.6% were seen once. Findings and limits, study-wide: Some SARS-CoV-2-responding clones were already detected in memory before infection. Contracting CD8+ clones were enriched in EMRA, CD4+ mainly in CM and EM.

In this sample, this clonotype turned up a few times. Its antigen remains unidentified. This TCR was recovered from an adult woman who had mild COVID-19 (a few samples of this study predate the infection). Cell type and time point are not known. The chain employs TRBV19 and TRBJ2-7, with a weak D call TRBD2 (6 bases). Sequences were obtained from PBMCs or a T cell subset sorted from them (not recorded which). CDR3 residues: CASSAEGRVRGEQYF. CDR3 coding DNA: TGTGCCAGTAGTGCGGAGGGGCGGGTAAGGGGCGAGCAGTACTTC.